This T cell receptor (beta chain) was observed in a study of CD8 T cells in ankylosing spondylitis. V was trimmed by 1 base and J by 15 bases, leaving 19 bases between them. Germline lookup yields CDR1 SQVTM and CDR2 ANQGSEA. This CDR3 is 13 amino acids long. From the 5' RACE reads, TCRdb called clonotypes with MiXCR, one entry per CDR3 protein. The table lists some 250,000 distinct CDR3 sequences, under 30% of them singletons. This clonotype was recorded a few times. Its antigen remains unidentified. Study results and limitations: One TCR beta motif, made up of under ten highly homologous variants, appeared characteristic of ankylosing spondylitis blood.

The clonotype comes from a male donor with ankylosing spondylitis or in good health (not recorded which). Sequenced material: blood, either unsorted or a sorted T cell fraction (not recorded which). This chain links TRBV29-1 with TRBJ2-4, with D perhaps given as TRBD1 or TRBD2 (6 bases each). The CDR3 nucleotides read TGCAGCGTTGAAGGCCTATTAACAGGGACTCGGTACTTC. Translating it yields CSVEGLLTGTRYF. The whole variable domain, filled in from reference TRBV29-1 and TRBJ2-4, reads SAVISQKPSRDICQRGTSLTIQCQVDSQVTMMFWYRQQPGQSLTLIATANQGSEATYESGFVIDKFPISRPNLTFSTLTVSNMSPEDSSIYLCSVEGLLTGTRYFGAGTRLSVL.